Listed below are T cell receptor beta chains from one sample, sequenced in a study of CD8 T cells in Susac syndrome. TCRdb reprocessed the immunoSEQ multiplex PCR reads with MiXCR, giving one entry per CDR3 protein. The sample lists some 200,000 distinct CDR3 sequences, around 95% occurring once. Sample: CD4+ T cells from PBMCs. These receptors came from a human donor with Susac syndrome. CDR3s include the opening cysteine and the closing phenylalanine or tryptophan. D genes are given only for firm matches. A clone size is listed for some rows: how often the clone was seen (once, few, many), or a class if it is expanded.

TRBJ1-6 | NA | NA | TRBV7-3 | TGTGCCAGCAGCAACGGGGGGCACTCACCCCTCCACTTT | CASSNGGHSPLHF
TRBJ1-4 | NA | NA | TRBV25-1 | TGTGCCAGCAGTGAAGGGGGTTCTAATGAAAAACTGTTTTTT | CASSEGGSNEKLFF
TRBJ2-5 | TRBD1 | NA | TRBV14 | TGTGCCAGCAGCCAACTCGGGACAGGGGAAAAGGAGACCCAGTACTTC | CASSQLGTGEKETQYF
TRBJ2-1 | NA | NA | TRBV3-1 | TGTGCCAGCAGCCAAGATTTGGGCAGTGAGCAGTTCTTC | CASSQDLGSEQFF
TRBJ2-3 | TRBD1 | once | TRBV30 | TGTGCCTGGAGTGCGGGACAGACCACAGATACGCAGTATTTT | CAWSAGQTTDTQYF
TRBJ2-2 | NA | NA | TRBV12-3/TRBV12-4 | TGTGCCAGCAGCTTAATGGCGGGGACCGGGGAGCTGTTTTTT | CASSLMAGTGELFF
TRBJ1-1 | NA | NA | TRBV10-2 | TGCGCCAGCAGTGAGTCGGTGAGGGGAAAAATGGCTGAAGCTTTCTTT | CASSESVRGKMAEAFF
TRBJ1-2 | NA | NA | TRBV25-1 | TGTGCCAGCAGGGAGTCTAACTATGGCTACACCTTC | CASRESNYGYTF
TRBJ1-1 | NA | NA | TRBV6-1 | TGTGCCAGCATAGTCAAGAACACTGAAGCTTTCTTT | CASIVKNTEAFF
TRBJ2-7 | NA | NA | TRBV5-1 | TGCGCCAGCAGGGGCGGGCTGCGCTCCTACGAGCAGTACTTC | CASRGGLRSYEQYF
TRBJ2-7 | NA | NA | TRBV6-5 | TGTGCCAGCAGTTTGACCCCCGGGGGCTCGATTAACGAGCAGTACTTC | CASSLTPGGSINEQYF
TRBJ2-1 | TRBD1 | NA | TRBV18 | TGTGCCAGCTCACCGACAGGGAACAATGAGCAGTTCTTC | CASSPTGNNEQFF
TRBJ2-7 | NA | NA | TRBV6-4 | TGTGCCAGCAGTGACAGAGGGATGGGCGACTCCTACGAGCAGTACTTC | CASSDRGMGDSYEQYF
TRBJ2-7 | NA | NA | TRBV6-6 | TGTGCCAGCAGCCTCTTCGACTCCTACGAGCAGTACTTC | CASSLFDSYEQYF
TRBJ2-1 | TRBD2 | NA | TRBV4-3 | TGCGCCAGCAGCCAAGACGCGGGGGGGCCGAGGGAGCAGTTCTTC | CASSQDAGGPREQFF
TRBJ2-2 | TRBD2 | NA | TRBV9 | TGTGCCAGCAGCGTACGCGGGGGGCGGAGCGGGGAGCTGTTTTTT | CASSVRGGRSGELFF
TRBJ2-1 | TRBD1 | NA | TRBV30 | TGTGCCTGGGGGTCGGGACAGGGGGCCAATGAGCAGTTCTTC | CAWGSGQGANEQFF
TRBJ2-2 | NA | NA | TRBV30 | TGTGCCTGGAGCGCAATGGGGGAGCTGTTTTTT | CAWSAMGELFF
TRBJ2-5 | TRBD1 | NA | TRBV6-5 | TGTGCCAGCAGTTATCACAGGGGTGAGGACCAGTACTTC | CASSYHRGEDQYF
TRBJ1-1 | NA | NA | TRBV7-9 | TGTGCCAGCACCTCAACCGGTGAAGCTTTCTTT | CASTSTGEAFF
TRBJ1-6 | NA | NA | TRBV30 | TGTGCCTGTCGCAGGGGTGGGGGACACAATAATTCACCCCTCCACTTT | CACRRGGGHNNSPLHF
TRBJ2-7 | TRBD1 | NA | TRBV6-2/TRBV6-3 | TGTGCCAGCAGTTACAGGGACAGGGCCTACGAGCAGTACTTC | CASSYRDRAYEQYF
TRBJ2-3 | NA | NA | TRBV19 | TGTGCCAGTAGACTCGATACGCAGTATTTT | CASRLDTQYF
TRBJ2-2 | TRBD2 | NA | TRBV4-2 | TGTGCCAGCAGCCAAGGGACTAGCCTGAACACCGGGGAGCTGTTTTTT | CASSQGTSLNTGELFF
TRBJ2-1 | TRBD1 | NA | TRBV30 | TGTGCCTGGATCGACAGGGATGAGCAGTTCTTC | CAWIDRDEQFF
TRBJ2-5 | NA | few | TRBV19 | TGTGCCAGTAGTGGGGACCGATTAGAGACCCAGTACTTC | CASSGDRLETQYF
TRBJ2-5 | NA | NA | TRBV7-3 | TGTGCCAGCAGCTTAAATTTCCGAGAGACCCAGTACTTC | CASSLNFRETQYF
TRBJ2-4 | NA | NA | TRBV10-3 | TGTGCCGCCATCCCGCGGGGCAGACTAGCCAAAAACATTCAGTACTTC | CAAIPRGRLAKNIQYF
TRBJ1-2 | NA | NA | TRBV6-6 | TGTGCCAGCACCGCATTCGATGGCTACACCTTC | CASTAFDGYTF
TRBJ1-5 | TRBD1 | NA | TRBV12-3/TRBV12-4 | TGTGCCAGCAGTCCAGGGGGCGGAGGCAATCAGCCCCAGCATTTT | CASSPGGGGNQPQHF
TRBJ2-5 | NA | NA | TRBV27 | TGTGCCAGCAGTTTTCGAATACAAGAGACCCAGTACTTC | CASSFRIQETQYF
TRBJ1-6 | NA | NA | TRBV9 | TGTGCCAGCAGCGTAGGGCGGGGGGCCTCACCCCTCCACTTT | CASSVGRGASPLHF
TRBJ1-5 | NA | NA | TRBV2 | TGTGCCAGCAGTGTAGGGGGAATCCAGCCCCAGCATTTT | CASSVGGIQPQHF
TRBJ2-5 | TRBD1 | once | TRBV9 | TGTGCCAGCAGCGTAGCTACTGGGACAGGGATCCAAGAGACCCAGTACTTC | CASSVATGTGIQETQYF
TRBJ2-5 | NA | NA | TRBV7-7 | TGTGCCAGCAGCCAAGGACGTGGTGTTGTGACCCAGTACTTC | CASSQGRGVVTQYF
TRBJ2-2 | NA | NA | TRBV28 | TGTGCCAGCACATACACCGGGGAGCTGTTTTTT | CASTYTGELFF
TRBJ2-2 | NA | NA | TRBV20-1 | TGCAGTGCTAGCCAAAGCTGGAGCACCGGGGAGCTGTTTTTT | CSASQSWSTGELFF
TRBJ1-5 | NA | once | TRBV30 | TGTGCCTGGAGTGCGGGCGCCGGCCAGCCCCAGCATTTT | CAWSAGAGQPQHF
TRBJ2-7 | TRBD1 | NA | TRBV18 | TGTGCCAGCTCACCTCGCGGGACAGGGGTATACGAGCAGTACTTC | CASSPRGTGVYEQYF
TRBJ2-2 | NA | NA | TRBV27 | TGTGCCAGCAGTTCCTGGGATTTCACCGGGGAGCTGTTTTTT | CASSSWDFTGELFF
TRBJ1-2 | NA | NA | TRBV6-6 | TGTGCCAGCAGTGTCAAGAGGGCCAGGGATGGCTACACCTTC | CASSVKRARDGYTF
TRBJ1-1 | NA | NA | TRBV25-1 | TGTGCCAGCAGTGCGATACAGGCGAACACTGAAGCTTTCTTT | CASSAIQANTEAFF